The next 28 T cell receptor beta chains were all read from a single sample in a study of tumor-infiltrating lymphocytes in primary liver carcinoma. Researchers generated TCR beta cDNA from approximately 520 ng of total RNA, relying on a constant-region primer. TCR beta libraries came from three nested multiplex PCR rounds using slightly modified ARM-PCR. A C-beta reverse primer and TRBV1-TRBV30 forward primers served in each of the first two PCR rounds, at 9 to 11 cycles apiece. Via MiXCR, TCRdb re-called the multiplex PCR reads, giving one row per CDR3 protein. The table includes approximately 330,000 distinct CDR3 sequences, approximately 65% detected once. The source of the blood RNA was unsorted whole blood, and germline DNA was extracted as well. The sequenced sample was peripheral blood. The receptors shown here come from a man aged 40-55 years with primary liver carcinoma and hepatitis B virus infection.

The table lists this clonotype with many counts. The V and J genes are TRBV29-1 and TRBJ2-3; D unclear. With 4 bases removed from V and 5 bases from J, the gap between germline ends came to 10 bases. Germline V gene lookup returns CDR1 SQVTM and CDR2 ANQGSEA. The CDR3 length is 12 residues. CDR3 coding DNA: TGCAGCGTTGTTCTACAAGGAGATACGCAGTATTTT. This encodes CSVVLQGDTQYF.

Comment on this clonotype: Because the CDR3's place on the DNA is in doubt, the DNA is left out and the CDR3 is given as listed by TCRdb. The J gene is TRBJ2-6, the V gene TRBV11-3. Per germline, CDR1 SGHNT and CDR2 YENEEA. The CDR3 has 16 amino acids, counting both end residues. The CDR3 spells CASNSGVGPGANVLTF.

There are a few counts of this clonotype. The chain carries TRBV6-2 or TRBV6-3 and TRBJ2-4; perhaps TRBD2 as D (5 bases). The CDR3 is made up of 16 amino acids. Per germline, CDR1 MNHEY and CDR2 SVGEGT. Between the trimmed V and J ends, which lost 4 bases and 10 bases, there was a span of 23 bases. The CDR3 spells CASSSPSAGDRRIQYF. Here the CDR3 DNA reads TGTGCCAGCAGTTCCCCCTCCGCCGGGGATCGTCGGATTCAGTACTTC.

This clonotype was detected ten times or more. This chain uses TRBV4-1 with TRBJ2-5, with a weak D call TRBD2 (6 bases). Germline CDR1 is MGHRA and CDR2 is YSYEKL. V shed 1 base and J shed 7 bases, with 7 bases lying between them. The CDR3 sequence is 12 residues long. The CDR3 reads CASSQVGGTQYF. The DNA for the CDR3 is TGCGCCAGCAGCCAAGTGGGAGGGACCCAGTACTTC.

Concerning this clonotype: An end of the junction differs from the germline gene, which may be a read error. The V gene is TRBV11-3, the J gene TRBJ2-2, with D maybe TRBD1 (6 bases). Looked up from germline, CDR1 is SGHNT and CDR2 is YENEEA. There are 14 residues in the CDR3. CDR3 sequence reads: CASSLGGNAGEMFF. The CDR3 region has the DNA TGTGCCAGCAGCTTAGGTGGGAACGCAGGGGAGATGTTTTTT.

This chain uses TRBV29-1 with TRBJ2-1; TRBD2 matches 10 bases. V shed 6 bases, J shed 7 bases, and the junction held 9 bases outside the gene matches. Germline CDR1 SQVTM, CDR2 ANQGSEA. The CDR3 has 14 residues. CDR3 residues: CSVRGISGGNEQFF. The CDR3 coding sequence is TGCAGCGTAAGGGGGATTAGCGGGGGGAATGAGCAGTTCTTC.

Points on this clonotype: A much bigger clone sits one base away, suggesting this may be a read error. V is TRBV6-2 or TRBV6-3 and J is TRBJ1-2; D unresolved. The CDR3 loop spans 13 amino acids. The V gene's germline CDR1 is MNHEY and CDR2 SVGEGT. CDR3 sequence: CASSKGQDFGCTF. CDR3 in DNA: TGTGCCAGCAGTAAAGGTCAGGATTTTGGCTGCACCTTC.

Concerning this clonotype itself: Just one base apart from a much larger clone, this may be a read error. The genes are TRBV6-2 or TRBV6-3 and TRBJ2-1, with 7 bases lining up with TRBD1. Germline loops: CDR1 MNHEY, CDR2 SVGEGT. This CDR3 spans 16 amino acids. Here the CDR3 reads CASSYYKGASYYEQFF. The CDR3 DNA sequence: TGTGCCAGCAGTTACTATAAGGGGGCCAGCTACTATGAGCAGTTCTTC.

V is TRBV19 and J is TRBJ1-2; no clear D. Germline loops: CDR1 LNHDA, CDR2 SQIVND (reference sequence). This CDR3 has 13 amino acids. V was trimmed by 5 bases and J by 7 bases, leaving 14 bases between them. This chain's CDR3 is CASSSEVFSGYTF. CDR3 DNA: TGTGCCAGTAGTTCGGAAGTCTTCAGTGGCTACACCTTC.

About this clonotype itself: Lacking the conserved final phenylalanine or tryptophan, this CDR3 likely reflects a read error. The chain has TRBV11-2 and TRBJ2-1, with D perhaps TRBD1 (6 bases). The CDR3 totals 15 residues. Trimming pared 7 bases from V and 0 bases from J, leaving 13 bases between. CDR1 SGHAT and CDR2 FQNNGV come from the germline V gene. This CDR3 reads CASNQTGLSYNEQFS. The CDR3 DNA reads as TGTGCCAGCAACCAGACAGGACTCTCCTACAATGAGCAGTTCTCC.

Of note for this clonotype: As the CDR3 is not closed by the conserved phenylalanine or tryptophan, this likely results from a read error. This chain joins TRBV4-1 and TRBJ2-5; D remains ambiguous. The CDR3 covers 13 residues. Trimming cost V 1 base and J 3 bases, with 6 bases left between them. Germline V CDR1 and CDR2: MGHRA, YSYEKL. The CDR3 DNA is TGCGCCAGCAGCCAAGGGATTAAAGAGACCCAGTACTCC. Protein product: CASSQGIKETQYS.

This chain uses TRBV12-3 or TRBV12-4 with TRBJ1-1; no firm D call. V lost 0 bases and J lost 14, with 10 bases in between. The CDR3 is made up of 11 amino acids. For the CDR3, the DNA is TGTGCCAGCAGTTTAGCCGGAGAGGCGTTCTTT. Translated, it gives CASSLAGEAFF.

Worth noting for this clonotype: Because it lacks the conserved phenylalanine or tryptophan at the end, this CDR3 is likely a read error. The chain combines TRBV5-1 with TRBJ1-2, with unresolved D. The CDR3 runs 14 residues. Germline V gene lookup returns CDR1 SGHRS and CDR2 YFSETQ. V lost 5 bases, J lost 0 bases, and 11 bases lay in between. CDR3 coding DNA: TGCGCCAGCAGTATACACGGACCTAACTATGGCTACACCCTC. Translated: CASSIHGPNYGYTL.

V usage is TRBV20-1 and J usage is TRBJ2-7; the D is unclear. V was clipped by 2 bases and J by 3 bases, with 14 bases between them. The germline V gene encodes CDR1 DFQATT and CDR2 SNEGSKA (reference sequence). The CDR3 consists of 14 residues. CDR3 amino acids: CSARLGAKGYEQYF. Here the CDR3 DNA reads TGCAGTGCTAGATTGGGCGCGAAGGGCTACGAGCAGTACTTC.

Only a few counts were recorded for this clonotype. CDR3 sequence reads: CASSLVSGGGEQFF. In DNA, the CDR3 is TGTGCCAGCAGCTTGGTGTCGGGAGGGGGTGAGCAGTTCTTC. This chain links TRBV5-6 with TRBJ2-1; 8 nucleotides align to TRBD2. This CDR3 is 14 amino acids long. V shed 0 bases and J 9 bases; nucleotides not matched to a gene: 5. The germline gives CDR1 SGHDT, CDR2 YYEEEE.

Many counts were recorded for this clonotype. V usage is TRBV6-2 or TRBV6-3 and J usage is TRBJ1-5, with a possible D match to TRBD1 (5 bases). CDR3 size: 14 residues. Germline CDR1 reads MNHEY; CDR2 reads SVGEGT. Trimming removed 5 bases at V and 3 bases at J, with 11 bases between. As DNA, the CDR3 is TGTGCCAGCAGTCGGGACGGAGTCAATCAGCCCCAGCATTTT. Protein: CASSRDGVNQPQHF.

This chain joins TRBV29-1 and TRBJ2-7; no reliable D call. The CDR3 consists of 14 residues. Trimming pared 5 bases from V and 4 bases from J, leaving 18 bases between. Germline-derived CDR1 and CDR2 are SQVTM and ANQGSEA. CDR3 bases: TGCAGCGTTTTGTTGGAACCAGCGTCGTACGAGCAGTACTTC. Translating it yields CSVLLEPASYEQYF.

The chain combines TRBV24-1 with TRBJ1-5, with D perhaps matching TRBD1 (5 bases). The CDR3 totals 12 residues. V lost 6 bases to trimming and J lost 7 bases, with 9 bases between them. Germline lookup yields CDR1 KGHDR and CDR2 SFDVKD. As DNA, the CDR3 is TGTGCCACCAGTTCCGGGACCCAGCCCCAGCATTTT. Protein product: CATSSGTQPQHF.

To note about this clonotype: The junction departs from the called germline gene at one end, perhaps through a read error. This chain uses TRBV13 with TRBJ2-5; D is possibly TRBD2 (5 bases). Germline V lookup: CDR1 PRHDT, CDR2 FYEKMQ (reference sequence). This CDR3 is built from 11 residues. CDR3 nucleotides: TGTGCCAGCGGCTTGGGAGAGACCCAGCACTTC. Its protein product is CASGLGETQHF.

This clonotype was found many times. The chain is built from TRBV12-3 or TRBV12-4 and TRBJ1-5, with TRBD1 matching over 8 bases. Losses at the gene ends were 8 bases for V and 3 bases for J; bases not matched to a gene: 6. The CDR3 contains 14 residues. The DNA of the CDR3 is TGTGCCAGCCAACAGGGGGATGACAATCAGCCCCAGCATTTT. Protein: CASQQGDDNQPQHF.

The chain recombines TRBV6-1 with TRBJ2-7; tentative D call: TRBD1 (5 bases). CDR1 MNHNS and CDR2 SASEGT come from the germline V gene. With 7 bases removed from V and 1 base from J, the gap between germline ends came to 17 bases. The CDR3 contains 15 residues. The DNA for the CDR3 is TGTGCCAGCACTTACCAGGGTTATGAGTCCTACGAGCAGTACTTC. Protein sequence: CASTYQGYESYEQYF.

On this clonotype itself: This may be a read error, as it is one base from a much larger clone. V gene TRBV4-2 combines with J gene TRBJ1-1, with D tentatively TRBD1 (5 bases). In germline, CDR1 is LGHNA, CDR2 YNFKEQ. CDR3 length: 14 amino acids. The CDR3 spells CASSQEGRNTEALF. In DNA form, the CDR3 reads TGTGCCAGCAGCCAAGAGGGACGAAACACTGAAGCTTTATTT.

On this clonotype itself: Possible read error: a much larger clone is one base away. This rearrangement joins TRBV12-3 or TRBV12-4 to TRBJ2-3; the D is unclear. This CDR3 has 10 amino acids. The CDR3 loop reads CASSRDTHYF. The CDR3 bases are TGTGCCAGCAGCAGAGATACGCACTATTTT.

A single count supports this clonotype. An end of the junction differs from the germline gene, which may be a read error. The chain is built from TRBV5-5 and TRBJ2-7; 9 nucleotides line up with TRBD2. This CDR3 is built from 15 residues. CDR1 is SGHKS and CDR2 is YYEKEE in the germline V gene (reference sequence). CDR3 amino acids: CAGSLVTSGSYEQYF. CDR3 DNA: TGTGCCGGCAGCTTGGTGACTAGCGGTTCCTACGAGCAGTACTTC.

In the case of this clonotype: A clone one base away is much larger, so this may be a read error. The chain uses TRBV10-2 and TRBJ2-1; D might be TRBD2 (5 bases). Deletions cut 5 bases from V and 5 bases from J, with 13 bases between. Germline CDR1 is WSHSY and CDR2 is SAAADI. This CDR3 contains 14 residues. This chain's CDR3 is CASSTAVGDNEQFF. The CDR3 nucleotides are TGCGCCAGCAGTACAGCGGTAGGTGACAATGAGCAGTTCTTC.

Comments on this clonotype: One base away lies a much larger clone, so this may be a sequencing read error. The CDR3, as DNA: TGTGCCATCAGACAGACTCCTAGCACAGTTACGCAGTATTTT. It yields the protein CAIRQTPSTVTQYF. V and J are TRBV10-3 and TRBJ2-3, with TRBD2 as a possible D gene (5 bases). CDR1 is ENHRY and CDR2 is SYGVKD in the germline V gene. The CDR3 spans 14 residues.

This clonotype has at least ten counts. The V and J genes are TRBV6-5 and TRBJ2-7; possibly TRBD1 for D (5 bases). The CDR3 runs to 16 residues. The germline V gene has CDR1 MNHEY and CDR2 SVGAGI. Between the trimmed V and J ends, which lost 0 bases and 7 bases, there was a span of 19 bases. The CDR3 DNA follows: TGTGCCAGCAGTTACTCCATCCGAACAGGAACTTGGGAGCAGTACTTC. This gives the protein CASSYSIRTGTWEQYF.

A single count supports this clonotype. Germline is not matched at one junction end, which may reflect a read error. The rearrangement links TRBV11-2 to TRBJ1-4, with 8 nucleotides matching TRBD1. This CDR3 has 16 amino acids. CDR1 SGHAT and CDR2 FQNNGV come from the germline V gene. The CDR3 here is CVSSLDPTGAAEKLFF. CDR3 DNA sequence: TGTGTCAGCAGCTTAGATCCGACAGGGGCGGCTGAAAAACTGTTTTTT.